Detailed here is one T cell receptor beta chain. Assay used: immunoSEQ multiplex PCR; TCRdb lists only in-frame clones, some missing. The sample includes some 100,000 clones, just under 95% seen only once; the top ten take around 5.7%. These data come from a study of blood T cell repertoires in COVID-19. Study-wide background: COVID-19 samples from acute and convalescent phases originated in the United States, Italy and Spain.

This CDR3 is built from 14 residues. Trimming removed 4 bases at V and 1 base at J, with 8 bases between. Germline V gene sequence: CDR1 KGHSH, CDR2 LQKENI. The TCR was taken from a man aged 65-85 years with acute or convalescent COVID-19. The chain combines TRBV18 with TRBJ2-1, with D uncertain. The sample taken for sequencing was peripheral blood. In DNA, the CDR3 is TGTGCCAGCTCACGCCAGTGGTCCTACAATGAGCAGTTCTTC. This encodes CASSRQWSYNEQFF.